Listed here are 21 T cell receptor beta chains from one sample, sequenced in a study of post-analysis software for immune sequencing data. The study's findings and limits: Controls showed lower frequencies than patients for 4 or 5 TRBV segments, and TRBV5-6, TRBV5-1 and TRBV20-1 were among these.

Their antigens remain unidentified. Unique molecular identifiers featured in each of the TCR beta cDNA libraries. TCRdb independently ran MiXCR on the PCR reads; one entry per CDR3 protein. The sample contains 650,000 to 850,000 distinct CDR3 sequences, approximately 57% of which appear only once. What was sequenced was blood. The receptor set was obtained from a girl between 10 and 17 years old with multiple sclerosis.

The chain employs TRBV29-1 and TRBJ1-2; 7 nucleotides match TRBD1. J gave up 6 bases and V 5 bases, and 15 bases lay outside the gene matches. The V gene's germline CDR1 is SQVTM and CDR2 ANQGSEA. The CDR3 is 15 residues long. CDR3 DNA sequence: TGCAGCGTTCCCCTCGAATCGACAGGGTGGAATGGCTACACCTTC. Its translation: CSVPLESTGWNGYTF.

This clonotype was seen a few times. CDR3 sequence (DNA): TGCGCCAGCAGGGCCGGGACTAGCGGGACGCATGAGCAGTTCTTC. This translates into CASRAGTSGTHEQFF. This sequence joins TRBV5-1 and TRBJ2-1; TRBD2 matches 13 bases. The CDR3 contains 15 residues. Germline CDR1 and CDR2: SGHRS and YFSETQ. V shed 5 bases, J shed 8 bases, and the junction held 7 bases outside the gene matches. The variable domain in full, completed from reference TRBV5-1 and TRBJ2-1, reads KAGVTQTPRYLIKTRGQQVTLSCSPISGHRSVSWYQQTPGQGLQFLFEYFSETQRNKGNFPGRFSGRQFSNSRSEMNVSTLELGDSALYLCASRAGTSGTHEQFFGPGTRLTVL.

V and J are TRBV7-9 and TRBJ2-5, with TRBD1 identical over 8 bases. CDR1 is SEHNR and CDR2 is FQNEAQ in the germline V gene (reference sequence). V was pared by 2 bases and J by 4 bases, with 6 bases of the junction left unmatched. There are 15 residues in the CDR3. The CDR3 DNA reads as TGTGCCAGCAGCTTACAGGGGGCTCGGCGAGAGACCCAGTACTTC. Its translation: CASSLQGARRETQYF.

This chain joins TRBV5-4 and TRBJ2-3, with D maybe TRBD2 (6 bases). Germline CDR1 and CDR2: SGHNT and YYREEE (reference sequence). This CDR3 region has 17 residues. V lost 2 bases to trimming and J lost 8 bases, with 24 bases between them. The CDR3 coding sequence is TGTGCCAGCAGCTTTGGAGGAAGGTCGGGGGAGAAGCGTACGCAGTATTTT. Translated: CASSFGGRSGEKRTQYF.

The V call is TRBV7-3, the J call TRBJ2-1, with D tentatively TRBD2 (7 bases). This CDR3 region has 14 residues. Trimming stripped 7 bases from V and 7 bases from J, with 17 bases between. Germline V gene data show CDR1 as SGHTA and CDR2 as FQGTGA. CDR3 amino acids: CASKVGGGGNEQFF. The CDR3 DNA is TGTGCCAGCAAGGTGGGGGGAGGGGGGAATGAGCAGTTCTTC.

This chain joins TRBV6-6 and TRBJ1-1; 9 bases match TRBD1. Germline V gene data show CDR1 as MNHNY and CDR2 as SVGAGI (reference sequence). The CDR3 contains 13 residues. The V segment lost 4 bases and the J segment 5 bases; nucleotides outside the gene matches: 2. CDR3 region: CASSWTGDTEAFF. As DNA, the CDR3 is TGTGCCAGCAGTTGGACAGGGGATACTGAAGCTTTCTTT.

This clonotype has a handful of counts. The chain is built from TRBV6-5 and TRBJ2-3, with TRBD2 identical over 11 bases. The trim removed 6 bases at V and 5 bases at J, leaving 10 bases unmatched. This CDR3 has 16 amino acids. Germline CDR1 is MNHEY and CDR2 is SVGAGI. This CDR3 is CASRRLAGREGDTQYF. In nucleotides, the CDR3 is TGTGCCAGCAGACGACTAGCGGGGAGGGAGGGAGATACGCAGTATTTT.

This clonotype was detected a few times. The rearrangement links TRBV7-6 to TRBJ2-5; TRBD2 might be the D (5 bases). The length of the CDR3 is 13 residues. Looked up from germline, CDR1 is SGHVS and CDR2 is FNYEAQ. Trimming removed 0 bases from V and 11 bases from J, with 13 bases in between. CDR3: CASSLALRGEQYF. CDR3 in DNA: TGTGCCAGCAGCTTAGCGCTTCGGGGAGAGCAGTACTTC.

The V call is TRBV12-3 or TRBV12-4, the J call TRBJ2-2, with D possibly being TRBD1 (5 bases). The CDR3 has 15 amino acids. V was pared by 6 bases and J by 3 bases, with 14 bases between. The CDR3: CASSPGHDDTGELFF. The CDR3 bases are TGTGCCAGCAGCCCTGGACATGACGACACCGGGGAGCTGTTTTTT.

This clonotype was seen more than once but under ten times. The chain uses TRBV20-1 and TRBJ1-2; 7 bases align to TRBD1. CDR1 and CDR2 from the germline V gene are DFQATT and SNEGSKA (reference sequence). The ends lost 5 bases at V and 2 bases at J; junction bases unmatched: 8. The CDR3 is 14 residues long. The CDR3 region has the DNA TGCAGTGCTCAAGCTGGAGGGGGCAACTATGGCTACACCTTC. This translates into CSAQAGGGNYGYTF.

The CDR3 nucleotides read TGCAGTGCTAGAGGGGAGTTGGGTTACAATGAGCAGTTCTTC. Amino acids: CSARGELGYNEQFF. The gene calls are TRBV20-1 and TRBJ2-1, with D tentatively TRBD2 (5 bases). Germline loops: CDR1 DFQATT, CDR2 SNEGSKA (reference sequence). This CDR3 has 14 residues. V shed 1 base and J shed 4 bases, with 11 bases lying between them.

The chain joins TRBV20-1 to TRBJ2-3, with 8 bases identical to TRBD2. The CDR3 contains 16 residues. V shed 0 bases and J 0 bases; nucleotides not matched to a gene: 5. The V gene's germline CDR1 is DFQATT and CDR2 SNEGSKA (reference sequence). CDR3 DNA: TGCAGTGCTAGAGATCCCAGCGGGAGAAGCACAGATACGCAGTATTTT. Translation gives CSARDPSGRSTDTQYF.

The chain carries TRBV6-5 and TRBJ1-5; 10 bases agree with TRBD1. Losses at the gene ends were 6 bases for V and 5 bases for J; bases not matched to a gene: 4. The CDR3 loop spans 14 amino acids. Germline V gives CDR1 MNHEY, CDR2 SVGAGI. The CDR3 DNA reads as TGTGCCAGCAGGGGACAGGGGATCTATCAGCCCCAGCATTTT. This translates into CASRGQGIYQPQHF.

The chain carries TRBV5-6 and TRBJ1-2; TRBD1 is a possible D gene (5 bases). Germline values: CDR1 SGHDT, CDR2 YYEEEE. The CDR3 is made up of 13 amino acids. Trimming took 4 bases from V and 5 from J, leaving 12 bases between them. CDR3 nucleotide sequence: TGTGCCAGCAGCGACAAGGGGTGGTATGGCTACACCTTC. Protein product: CASSDKGWYGYTF. The whole variable domain, remainder taken from reference TRBV5-6 and TRBJ1-2, is DAGVTQSPTHLIKTRGQQVTLRCSPKSGHDTVSWYQQALGQGPQFIFQYYEEEERQRGNFPDRFSGHQFPNYSSELNVNALLLGDSALYLCASSDKGWYGYTFGSGTRLTVV.

The sample holds a few counts of this clonotype. V is TRBV11-3 and J is TRBJ2-3, with D tentatively TRBD1 (5 bases). The V end was cut by 6 bases, the J end by 0 bases, with 19 bases between. There are 17 residues in the CDR3. Germline CDR1 is SGHNT and CDR2 is YENEEA. The CDR3 region has the DNA TGTGCCAGCAGTAAGGGGCGGCCCCCAACTAGCACAGATACGCAGTATTTT. Translation gives CASSKGRPPTSTDTQYF.

The chain has TRBV27 and TRBJ1-2, with a tentative D call TRBD1 (5 bases). Germline assignment: CDR1 MNHEY and CDR2 SMNVEV (reference sequence). This CDR3 is 15 amino acids long. V lost 2 bases, J lost 4 bases, and 14 bases lay in between. The CDR3 nucleotides are TGTGCCAGCAGTTTAGGGGCGGAGGCGACCTATGGCTACACCTTC. Residues: CASSLGAEATYGYTF.

CDR3 loop: CASSPRGGLANYGYTF. CDR3 sequence (DNA): TGTGCCAGCAGTCCGCGGGGGGGATTAGCTAACTATGGCTACACCTTC. The chain joins TRBV6-5 to TRBJ1-2; possibly TRBD1 for D (5 bases). Germline CDR1 is MNHEY and CDR2 is SVGAGI. V lost 5 bases, J lost 0 bases, and 16 bases lay in between. The CDR3 spans 16 residues.

V gene TRBV14 combines with J gene TRBJ2-5; D might be TRBD2 (6 bases). The germline V and J ends were trimmed by 1 base and 2 bases, with 11 bases remaining between them. Germline assignment: CDR1 SGHDN and CDR2 FVKESK. The CDR3 runs to 15 residues. For the CDR3, the DNA is TGTGCCAGCAGCCAAGGGGTCCTAGCGCAAGAGACCCAGTACTTC. Its protein product is CASSQGVLAQETQYF.

J is TRBJ2-4 and V is TRBV20-1, with 9 nucleotides matching TRBD1. The DNA end favors TRBJ2-7, so the J call may be wrong. Germline V lookup: CDR1 DFQATT, CDR2 SNEGSKA (reference sequence). The CDR3 runs to 14 residues. CDR3 bases: TGCAGTGCTAGGGCCGGGACAGGGAACTACGAGCAGTACTTC. It codes for CSARAGTGNYEQYF.

A word on this clonotype: A read error may produce the germline difference seen at one junction end. This chain joins TRBV3-1 and TRBJ2-5; TRBD2 matches 11 bases. Judging by the DNA end, TRBJ2-7 fits better; the J call may be wrong. Germline V gene sequence: CDR1 LGHDT, CDR2 YNNKEL (reference sequence). The CDR3 is made up of 13 amino acids. The DNA of the CDR3 is TGTGCCGGCAGCTTAACTAGCGGGAGCGAGCAGTACTTC. Its translation is CAGSLTSGSEQYF.

The chain carries TRBV29-1 and TRBJ1-1; D unclear. CDR1 is SQVTM and CDR2 is ANQGSEA in the germline V gene. Trimming shortened V by 5 bases and J by 1 base, and 11 bases separated the two germline ends. The CDR3 runs to 13 residues. In DNA form, the CDR3 reads TGCAGCGTTTCAGACGGAAGGAACACTGAAGCTTTCTTT. Its translation is CSVSDGRNTEAFF. Combining the CDR3 with reference TRBV29-1 and TRBJ1-1 gives the whole variable domain SAVISQKPSRDICQRGTSLTIQCQVDSQVTMMFWYRQQPGQSLTLIATANQGSEATYESGFVIDKFPISRPNLTFSTLTVSNMSPEDSSIYLCSVSDGRNTEAFFGQGTRLTVV.